Listed below are T cell receptor beta chains from one sample, sequenced in a study of glioma-infiltrating T cells. TCRdb recomputed calls from the multiplex PCR reads with MiXCR, one row per CDR3 protein. The sample yields over 80,000 distinct CDR3 sequences, 35% to 50% seen once. Sequenced input: glioma tissue, nonneoplastic brain tissue, or PBMCs (not recorded which). Every receptor here comes from a human donor with low-grade glioma or glioblastoma, undergoing nonglioma brain surgery, or in good health (not recorded which). Each CDR3 is given with its conserved first and last residue. The order of the fields is D gene, clone size, J gene, V gene, CDR3 DNA, CDR3 protein. A D gene is named only where the DNA matches it firmly. Only some rows state a clone size, as once, few, many or a class for expanded clones.

TRBD1,NA,TRBJ2-7,TRBV6-1,TGTGCCAGCAGAACTACGGACAGGGGAGAGGACGAGCAGTACTTC,CASRTTDRGEDEQYF
NA,many,TRBJ2-2,TRBV19,TGTGCCAGTAGCCCAGGGGTGAGCACCGGGGAGCTGTTTTTT,CASSPGVSTGELFF
TRBD1,NA,TRBJ1-2,TRBV7-2,TGTGCCAGCAGTAGGGGACAGGGGGCTTATTGCTACACCTTC,CASSRGQGAYCYTF
NA,many,TRBJ2-3,TRBV7-6,TGTGCCAGCAGCTTAAGCCGGGTTAGCACAGATACGCAGTATTTT,CASSLSRVSTDTQYF
NA,many,TRBJ1-5,TRBV4-1,TGCGCCAGCAGCCAATTGGGGGGGGTCCAGCCCCAGCATTTT,CASSQLGGVQPQHF
NA,many,TRBJ2-7,TRBV18,TGTGCCAGCTCACCTTTGGGCGACGAGCAGTACTTC,CASSPLGDEQYF
NA,many,TRBJ2-3,TRBV12-3/TRBV12-4,TGTGCCAGCACCCCTGAGGCAGATACGCAGTATTTT,CASTPEADTQYF
NA,many,TRBJ2-7,TRBV7-9,TGTGCCAGCAGCTGGGATTCCTACGAGCAGTACTTC,CASSWDSYEQYF
NA,many,TRBJ2-7,TRBV19,TGTGCCAGTAGTATTTCATCCTCCGAGCGTCTCTACGAGCAGTACTTC,CASSISSSERLYEQYF
NA,few,TRBJ2-5,TRBV11-2,TGTGCCAGCAGCTTAGGGATAGGGTGGGGGACCCAGTACTTC,CASSLGIGWGTQYF
TRBD2,many,TRBJ2-7,TRBV12-3/TRBV12-4,TGTGCCAGCAGTTTGCTCCGCGGGGGGGCCCTTAGCTCCTACGAGCAGTACTTC,CASSLLRGGALSSYEQYF
NA,many,TRBJ2-7,TRBV19,TGTGCCAGTAGACGACAGCAGGGTGAGACCTACGAGCAGTACTTC,CASRRQQGETYEQYF
TRBD1,many,TRBJ2-1,TRBV15,TGTGCCACCAGCAGAACTCGGGACAGGCCGCAGTTCTTC,CATSRTRDRPQFF
NA,many,TRBJ2-1,TRBV27,TGTGCCAGCAGTTTTTTTTCGGGGATTGGGGAGCAGTTCTTC,CASSFFSGIGEQFF
NA,many,TRBJ2-5,TRBV10-3,TGTGCCATCAGTGATGTCCAAGAGACCCAGTACTTC,CAISDVQETQYF
NA,NA,TRBJ1-5,TRBV6-2/TRBV6-3,TGTTCCCGCAGTTTTGGGGAGGTTCATCCCCAGCCTTTT,CSRSFGEVHPQPF
NA,many,TRBJ2-5,TRBV5-1,TGTGCCAGCAGCCTAGGACAAGGAGAGACCCAGTACTTC,CASSLGQGETQYF
NA,many,TRBJ1-2,TRBV11-2,TGTGCCAGCAGCCTCTCTCTCTATGGCTACACCTTC,CASSLSLYGYTF
NA,many,TRBJ2-5,TRBV7-2,TGTGCCAGCAGCTTAGTAGGTGGCCAAGAGACCCAGTACTTC,CASSLVGGQETQYF
TRBD1,many,TRBJ1-2,TRBV29-1,TGCAGCGCCAAACAGGGGGGGTATGGCTACACCTTC,CSAKQGGYGYTF
NA,many,TRBJ2-7,TRBV7-7,TGTGCCAGCAGCGCTACAGGGACGGGCGAGCAGTACTTC,CASSATGTGEQYF
TRBD1,NA,TRBJ2-1,TRBV24-1,TGTGCCACCAGTGAGCCCGGGACAGGGTGGTCCTACAATGAGCAGTTCTTC,CATSEPGTGWSYNEQFF
NA,many,TRBJ2-2,TRBV2,TGTGCCAGCAGTGGAGGGATATCGAACACCGGGGAGCTGTTTTTT,CASSGGISNTGELFF
NA,many,TRBJ2-1,TRBV4-3,TGCGCCAGCAGTCCCGTACTTGATTCCTACAATGAGCAGTTCTTC,CASSPVLDSYNEQFF
TRBD2,NA,TRBJ2-3,TRBV7-2,TGTGCCAGCAACTTTGGCGCGACTAGCATAGATACGCAGTATTTT,CASNFGATSIDTQYF
NA,NA,TRBJ2-3,TRBV10-3,TGTGCCATCAGTGAGTCGACTAGAGGGAGTACGGATACGCAGTATTTT,CAISESTRGSTDTQYF
NA,many,TRBJ2-2,TRBV6-1,TGTGCCAGCAGTGTGGCTACCGCGAACACCGGGGAGCTGTTTTTT,CASSVATANTGELFF
TRBD2,NA,TRBJ2-5,TRBV5-6,TGTGCCAGCAGCTCGATAGCGGGGGCGGAGACCCAGTACTTC,CASSSIAGAETQYF
NA,NA,TRBJ2-7,TRBV15,TGTGCCACCAGCAGCGGACTCACCGTATCCTCCTACTACGAGCAGTACTTC,CATSSGLTVSSYYEQYF
TRBD1,many,TRBJ2-7,TRBV27,TGTGCCAGCAGCACACCCGGGACAGGGATGGACGAGCAGTACTTC,CASSTPGTGMDEQYF
NA,many,TRBJ1-1,TRBV28,TGTGCCAGCACCGGAAGAAGGAACACTGAAGCTTTCTTT,CASTGRRNTEAFF
TRBD1,many,TRBJ1-1,TRBV5-1,TGCGCCAGCAGCTCCGCTCCGGGACAGGGATGGAACACTGAAGCTTTCTTT,CASSSAPGQGWNTEAFF
NA,NA,TRBJ2-3,TRBV28,TGTGCCAGCAGTTTCCAGGGGGGAGTCACAGATACGCAGTATTTT,CASSFQGGVTDTQYF
NA,NA,TRBJ2-7,TRBV28,TGTGTTAGCAGTCTCGCGGGACCGGATTACGAGCAGTACTTC,CVSSLAGPDYEQYF
NA,many,TRBJ1-3,TRBV12-3/TRBV12-4,TGTGCCAGCAGTTTTAACAGCATCCAATCTGGAAACACCATATATTTT,CASSFNSIQSGNTIYF
TRBD2,NA,TRBJ2-3,TRBV28,TGTGCCAGCAGTCCTACGGGACTAGCGGGAGCACCCACAGATACGCAGTATTTT,CASSPTGLAGAPTDTQYF
NA,NA,TRBJ2-1,TRBV4-1,TGCGCCATCAGCCAAGATGGATTATACAATTATCATTTCTTC,CAISQDGLYNYHFF
NA,many,TRBJ1-1,TRBV7-9,TGTGCCAGCAGCTTTTCGCGTGAAGCTTTCTTT,CASSFSREAFF
NA,many,TRBJ2-1,TRBV28,TGTGCCAGCAGTTTTCGATACAATGAGCAGTTCTTC,CASSFRYNEQFF
TRBD1,many,TRBJ2-7,TRBV20-1,TGCAGTGCTTTCGACAACCGGGACAGGGGGCGGGGGCAGTACTTC,CSAFDNRDRGRGQYF
TRBD2,NA,TRBJ2-5,TRBV27,TGTGCCAGCAGTTTAGGGACTAGCTTATCCTCGTGTACAAATGAGCAGTACTTC,CASSLGTSLSSCTNEQYF
NA,NA,TRBJ2-1,TRBV6-5,TGTGCCAGCAGTTCGGACGGGGGCAAGACCCAGTTATTC,CASSSDGGKTQLF
TRBD1,NA,TRBJ1-1,TRBV15,TGTGCCACCAGCAGACCTGGACAGGGCACTGAAGCTTTCTTT,CATSRPGQGTEAFF
TRBD2,NA,TRBJ2-1,TRBV29-1,TGCAGCGTTGGGGTTCTTCGGCGGGGGGGCAATTACAATGAGCAGTTCTTC,CSVGVLRRGGNYNEQFF